This TCR beta chain was captured by sequencing in a study of vaccination and CD4 T cells after COVID-19. Study information: Overlapping spike peptides of SARS-CoV-2, HCoV-NL63, HCoV-OC43 and HCoV-229E were used, and cells were stimulated with them.

Stated treatment: 10-day PBMC culture with coronavirus spike peptide pools or control peptides (ViraFEST assay). As concerns this clonotype: The target antigen is unknown.

Sequencing of the DNA from cultured CD4+ T cells was carried out with the Oncomine TCR Beta short-read assay. MiXCR, run by TCRdb on the PCR reads, gives a single entry per CDR3 protein. This sample carries around 19,000 distinct CDR3 sequences, under 30% of them seen once, and the ten largest clones take approximately 17%. Germline V gene data show CDR1 as MNHNS and CDR2 as SASEGT. The CDR3 spans 14 residues. The V gene end was trimmed by 5 bases and the J gene end by 9 bases; junction bases not matched to a gene: 10. This sequence joins TRBV6-1 and TRBJ2-1; 7 positions match TRBD1. The sequenced sample was cultured CD4+ T cells from blood. This receptor was taken from a human donor with COVID-19. The CDR3 reads CASSRELQGSEQFF. The CDR3 DNA follows: TGTGCCAGCAGTAGAGAATTACAGGGGAGTGAGCAGTTCTTC.